A selection of T cell receptor beta chains follows, all from one sample in a study of type 1 and type 2 diabetes patients. TCRdb processed the multiplex PCR reads anew with MiXCR; each CDR3 protein has one entry. The repertoire holds around 300,000 distinct CDR3 sequences, more than 40% seen once, with approximately 14% in the top ten. The source material was peripheral blood mononuclear cells (PBMCs). These receptors all come from a young man with type 2 diabetes. Both conserved end residues are part of each CDR3. The D gene is left open where the match is weak. A row's size may be missing; if present it is once, few, many or a size class.

J,size,V,D,DNA,CDR3
TRBJ1-1,once,TRBV30,-,TGTGCCTACACAGGTGGGGGAGACACTGAAGCTTTCTTT,CAYTGGGDTEAFF
TRBJ1-2,few,TRBV19,-,TGTGCCAGTAGCCCACAGGGTCTCTATGGCTACACCTTC,CASSPQGLYGYTF
TRBJ1-2,-,TRBV7-9,-,TGTGCCAGCAGCTTAGGCAGCTTCTATGGCTACACCTTC,CASSLGSFYGYTF
TRBJ1-2,-,TRBV6-1,-,TGTGCCAGCAGAACGATCGCCGACTATGGCTACACCTTC,CASRTIADYGYTF
TRBJ2-7,few,TRBV7-9,TRBD1,TGTGCCAGCAGCATGACAGGGGGCAGCTACGAGCAGTACTTC,CASSMTGGSYEQYF
TRBJ2-1,-,TRBV2,TRBD2,TGTGCCAGCATGGCGGGGACTAGCTTTGGGACCAATGAGCAGTTCTTC,CASMAGTSFGTNEQFF
TRBJ1-2,few,TRBV10-2,-,TGCGCCAGCTCAGACGAGTATGGCTACACCTTC,CASSDEYGYTF
TRBJ1-2,few,TRBV20-1,-,TGCAGTGCTAGAAAAAGAACGGATAACTATGGCTACACCTTC,CSARKRTDNYGYTF
TRBJ2-1,-,TRBV2,-,TGTGCCAGCACCGATCAAAACTCCCAGCAGTTCTTC,CASTDQNSQQFF
TRBJ2-7,-,TRBV6-4,TRBD1,TGTGCCAGCAGGGACAGGGGAATACCTCGCTTC,CASRDRGIPRF
TRBJ2-2,-,TRBV7-3,-,TGTGCCAGCAGCTTAGGACCTTTAGTAAGCACCGGGGAGCTGTTTTTT,CASSLGPLVSTGELFF
TRBJ1-4,few,TRBV7-9,-,TGTGCCAGCAGCTTTCTCAGGGGAACTAATGAAAAACTGTTTTTT,CASSFLRGTNEKLFF
TRBJ2-2,-,TRBV4-3,-,TGCGCCAGCAGCCAAGTGCAGGGAACCGGGGAGCTGTTTTTT,CASSQVQGTGELFF
TRBJ1-2,few,TRBV7-2,-,TGTGCCAGCAGCCCCCGCGGGACTTCCCCCTATGGCTACACCTTC,CASSPRGTSPYGYTF
TRBJ2-1,-,TRBV5-6,-,TGTGCCAGCAGCTTGGGGGCTAGCTCGCCCTACAGGGAGCAGTTCTTC,CASSLGASSPYREQFF
TRBJ2-7,few,TRBV7-8,TRBD2,TGTGCCAGCAGCTTACGACTAGCGTCCCTGAAGGAGGTCGTCGAGCAGTACTTC,CASSLRLASLKEVVEQYF
TRBJ1-2,few,TRBV2,-,TGTGCCAGCACTGGGACACTGCATGGCTACACCTTC,CASTGTLHGYTF
TRBJ1-1,-,TRBV5-1,-,TGCGCCAGCAGCTTGGATTCGGTGACTGAAGCTTTCTTT,CASSLDSVTEAFF
TRBJ1-3,-,TRBV20-1,-,TGCAGTGCTAGTCGGCAGGGAAACACCATATATTTT,CSASRQGNTIYF
TRBJ1-2,-,TRBV12-5,-,TGTGCTAGTGGTTTGGGACACGCTAGCACCTTC,CASGLGHASTF
TRBJ1-2,-,TRBV24-1,-,TGTGCCACCAGTGGTCGTTTCAGTTCCTATGGCTACACCTTC,CATSGRFSSYGYTF
TRBJ2-3,-,TRBV30,-,TGTGCCTGGAGTGCAAATTATTGGACGTCAACAAATCAGCCCCAGTATTTT,CAWSANYWTSTNQPQYF
TRBJ2-3,few,TRBV30,-,TGTGCCTGGAGTCCACACACAGATACGCAGTATTTT,CAWSPHTDTQYF
TRBJ2-1,-,TRBV5-1,TRBD2,TGTGCCAGCAGCTTAAGGGAGCGGGGAGGGAATGAGCAGTTCTTC,CASSLRERGGNEQFF
TRBJ2-5,-,TRBV20-1,-,TGCAGTGCTAGAAACGTATTTCTAGCCCAAGAGACCCAGTACTTC,CSARNVFLAQETQYF
TRBJ2-7,-,TRBV15,TRBD1,TGTGCCACCAGCAGAGAATCGTTGGGACAGTTCTACGAGCAGTACTTC,CATSRESLGQFYEQYF
TRBJ2-5,-,TRBV4-3,TRBD2,TGCGCCAGCAGCTACTTAGCGGGACGTCGAGAGACCCAGTACTTC,CASSYLAGRRETQYF
TRBJ2-3,few,TRBV20-1,-,TGCAGTGCTAGAACGAGAATAACAGATACGCAGTATTTT,CSARTRITDTQYF
TRBJ1-2,-,TRBV25-1,-,TGTGCCAGCAGTTACCCAGGCGTAGCTAACTATGGCTACACCTTC,CASSYPGVANYGYTF
TRBJ1-5,-,TRBV7-2,TRBD1,TGTGCCAGCAGCAAGACAGGGATAAATCAGCCCCAGCATTTT,CASSKTGINQPQHF
TRBJ2-7,few,TRBV20-1,TRBD2,TGCAGTGCTAGCGGGGTAGATAGCGGGAGAAGTCACGAGCAGTACTTC,CSASGVDSGRSHEQYF
TRBJ1-2,few,TRBV19,-,TGTGCCAGTACCTCCCCCTCAGAGTCCTATGGCTACACCTTC,CASTSPSESYGYTF